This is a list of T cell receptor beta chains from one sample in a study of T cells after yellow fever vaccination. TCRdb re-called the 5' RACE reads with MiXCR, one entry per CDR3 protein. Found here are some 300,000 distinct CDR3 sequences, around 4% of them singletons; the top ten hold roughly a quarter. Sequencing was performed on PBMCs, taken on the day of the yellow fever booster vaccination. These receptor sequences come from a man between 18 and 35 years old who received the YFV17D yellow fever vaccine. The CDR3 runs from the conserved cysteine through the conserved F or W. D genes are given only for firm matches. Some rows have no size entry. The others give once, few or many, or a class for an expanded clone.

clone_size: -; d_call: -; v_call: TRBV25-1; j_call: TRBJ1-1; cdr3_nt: TGTGCCAGCAGTGGGGGCCAGGGCGTAGTGAACACTGAAGCTTTCTTT; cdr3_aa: CASSGGQGVVNTEAFF
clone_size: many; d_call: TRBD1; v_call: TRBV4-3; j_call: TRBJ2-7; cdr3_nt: TGCGCCAGCAGCTTTCAAGGGGGCTCCCCCTACGAGCAGTACTTC; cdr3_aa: CASSFQGGSPYEQYF
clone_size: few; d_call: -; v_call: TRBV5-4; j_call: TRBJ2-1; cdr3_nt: TGTGCCAGCAGCTTGGGAGGTTCTGCCAGCAATGAGCAGTTCTTC; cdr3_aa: CASSLGGSASNEQFF
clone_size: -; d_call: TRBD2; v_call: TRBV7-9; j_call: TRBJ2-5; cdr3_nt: TGTGCCAGCAGCGCGGGGGTCGGCCTCCAAGAGACCCAGTACTTC; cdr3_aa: CASSAGVGLQETQYF
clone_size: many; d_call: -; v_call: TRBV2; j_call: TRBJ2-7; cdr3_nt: TGTGCCAGCGGGAGAGGCTGGGGCACTAACTACGAGCAGTACTTC; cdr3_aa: CASGRGWGTNYEQYF
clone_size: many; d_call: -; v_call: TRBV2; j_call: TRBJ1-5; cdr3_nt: TGTGCCAGCAGACTAGGAACTTTCAATCAGCCCCAGCATTTT; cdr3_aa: CASRLGTFNQPQHF
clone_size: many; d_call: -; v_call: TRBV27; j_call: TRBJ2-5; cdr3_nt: TGTGCCAGCAGCCAGAGGGGGGGCATCGAGACCCAGTACTTC; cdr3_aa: CASSQRGGIETQYF
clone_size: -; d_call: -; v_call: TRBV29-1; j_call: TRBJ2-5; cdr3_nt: TGCAGCGCCCAGACAGGGAGGCAAGAGACCCAGTACTTC; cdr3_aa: CSAQTGRQETQYF
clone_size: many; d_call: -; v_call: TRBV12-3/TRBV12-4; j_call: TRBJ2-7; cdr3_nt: TGTGCCAGCAGAAGGGACGGATACTACGAGCAGTACTTC; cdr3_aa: CASRRDGYYEQYF
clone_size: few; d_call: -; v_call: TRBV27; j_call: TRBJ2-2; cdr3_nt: TGTGCCAGCAGTTTTGGCAGCGCGAACACCGGGGAGCTGTTTTTT; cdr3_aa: CASSFGSANTGELFF
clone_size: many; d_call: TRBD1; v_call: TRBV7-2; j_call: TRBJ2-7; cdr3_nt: TGTGCCAGCAGCCTAACCGGGACAGTGTACGAGCAGTACTTC; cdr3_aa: CASSLTGTVYEQYF
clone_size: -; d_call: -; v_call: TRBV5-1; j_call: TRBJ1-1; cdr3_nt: TGCGCCAGCAGCACTCAGACAGAAGCTTTCTTT; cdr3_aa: CASSTQTEAFF
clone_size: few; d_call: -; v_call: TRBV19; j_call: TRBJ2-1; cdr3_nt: TGTGCCAGTAGTATGGCCCCGGCCCCCGATGAGCAGTTCTTC; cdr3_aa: CASSMAPAPDEQFF
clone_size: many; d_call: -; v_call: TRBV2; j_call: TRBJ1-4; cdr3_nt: TGTGCCAGCAGTGAAATTTCGGGTGAAGGGTACGGGGGAACTAATGAAAAACTGTTTTTT; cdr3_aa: CASSEISGEGYGGTNEKLFF
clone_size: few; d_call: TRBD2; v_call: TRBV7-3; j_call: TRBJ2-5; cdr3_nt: TGTGCCAGCAGCTTAAACGGGGGGGCGGGAGAGACCCAGTACTTC; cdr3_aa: CASSLNGGAGETQYF
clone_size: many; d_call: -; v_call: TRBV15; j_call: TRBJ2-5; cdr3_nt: TGTGCCACCAGCGTTGACAGGAGACCTCAAGAGACCCAGTACTTC; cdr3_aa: CATSVDRRPQETQYF
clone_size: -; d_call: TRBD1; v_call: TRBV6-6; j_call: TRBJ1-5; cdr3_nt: TGTGCCAGCAGTTGGCCGCCCGGACAGGGGGGTGATCAGCCCCAGCATTTT; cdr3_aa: CASSWPPGQGGDQPQHF
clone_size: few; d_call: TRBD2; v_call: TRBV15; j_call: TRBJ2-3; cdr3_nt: TGTGCCACCAGCAGCGATTGGCGGTGGAGCGGGGGCCACACAGATACGCAGTATTTT; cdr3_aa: CATSSDWRWSGGHTDTQYF
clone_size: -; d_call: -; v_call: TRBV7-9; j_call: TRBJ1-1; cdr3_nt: TGTGCCAGCAGCTTAAGGGGGGTTCGAGCTTTCTTT; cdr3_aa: CASSLRGVRAFF
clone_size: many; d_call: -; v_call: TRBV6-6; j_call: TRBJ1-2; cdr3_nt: TGTGCCAGCAGGGCACACAGGGTCCTAAGCGATGGCTACACCTTC; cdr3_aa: CASRAHRVLSDGYTF
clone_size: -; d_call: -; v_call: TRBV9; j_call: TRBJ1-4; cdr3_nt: TGTGCCAGCAGCGAGGAGGGGGTCGGAAAACTGTTTTTT; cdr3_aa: CASSEEGVGKLFF
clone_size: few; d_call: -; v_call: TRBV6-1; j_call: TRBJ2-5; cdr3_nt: TGTGCCAGCAGTCCCCAGACAGGGCCCGGAGGGGCCCAGTACTTC; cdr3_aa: CASSPQTGPGGAQYF
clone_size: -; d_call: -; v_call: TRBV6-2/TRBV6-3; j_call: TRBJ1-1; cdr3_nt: TGTGCCAGCAGTTACCCGAATAGGGGAGGGGGAGCTTTCTTT; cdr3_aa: CASSYPNRGGGAFF
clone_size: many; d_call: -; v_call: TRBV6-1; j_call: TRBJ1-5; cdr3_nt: TGTGCCAGCAGTGAAGCGCCTAGGGATCAGCCCCAGCATTTT; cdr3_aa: CASSEAPRDQPQHF
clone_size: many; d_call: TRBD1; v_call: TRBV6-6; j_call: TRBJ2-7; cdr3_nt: TGTGCCAGCAGAGCCGGGACAGGGGTTTTAATCGACGAGCAGTACTTC; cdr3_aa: CASRAGTGVLIDEQYF
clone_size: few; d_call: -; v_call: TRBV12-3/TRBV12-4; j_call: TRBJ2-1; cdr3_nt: TGTGCCAGCAGTTTTTTGTGGAATGAGCAGTTCTTC; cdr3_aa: CASSFLWNEQFF
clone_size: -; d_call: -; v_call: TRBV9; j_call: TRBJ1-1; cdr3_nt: TGTGCCAGCACCCCAGAGTTGCTTGCCACTGAAGCTTTCTTT; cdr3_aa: CASTPELLATEAFF
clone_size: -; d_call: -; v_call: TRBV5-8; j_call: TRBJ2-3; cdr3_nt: TGTGCCAGCAGCTCCCCCGGGGGCACAGATACGCAGTATTTT; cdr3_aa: CASSSPGGTDTQYF
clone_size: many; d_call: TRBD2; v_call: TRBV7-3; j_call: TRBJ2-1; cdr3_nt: TGTGCCAGCAGCTCCTCCGGGACTAGCGGGGGGGGTGAGCAGTTCTTC; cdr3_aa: CASSSSGTSGGGEQFF
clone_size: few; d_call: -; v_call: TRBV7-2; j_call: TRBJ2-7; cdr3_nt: TGTGCCAGCAGCTTAGCGGCCCGGGGCGCCCTCTCCTACGAGCAGTACTTC; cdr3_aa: CASSLAARGALSYEQYF
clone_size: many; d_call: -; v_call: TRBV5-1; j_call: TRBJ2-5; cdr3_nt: TGCGCCAGCAGCCCGCCGACAGGAGATAAAGAGACCCAGTACTTC; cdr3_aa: CASSPPTGDKETQYF
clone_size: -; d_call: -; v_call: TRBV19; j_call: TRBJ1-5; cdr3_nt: TGTGCCAGTAGTTCAGCCCTTTATAGCAATCAGCCCCAGCATTTT; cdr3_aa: CASSSALYSNQPQHF
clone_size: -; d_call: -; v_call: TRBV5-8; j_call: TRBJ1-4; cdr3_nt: TGTGCCAGCAGCCCATGGGGAACTAATGAAAAACTGTTTTTT; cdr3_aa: CASSPWGTNEKLFF
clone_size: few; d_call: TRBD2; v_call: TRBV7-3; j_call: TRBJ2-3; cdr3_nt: TGTGCCAGCAGCGCCATCGATGCTAGCGGCGCGCAGTATTTT; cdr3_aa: CASSAIDASGAQYF
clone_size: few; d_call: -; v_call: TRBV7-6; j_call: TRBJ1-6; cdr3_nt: TGTGCCAGCAGCCCCCGGGCCTATAATTCACCCCTCCACTTT; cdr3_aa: CASSPRAYNSPLHF
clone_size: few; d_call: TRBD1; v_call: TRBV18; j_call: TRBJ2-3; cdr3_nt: TGTGCCAGCTCACTCAGACAGGGGGCAGATACGCAGTATTTT; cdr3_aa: CASSLRQGADTQYF
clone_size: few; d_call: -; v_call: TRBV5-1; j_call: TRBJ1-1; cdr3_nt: TGCGCCAGCAGCATCAAGAGCGTGGACGGGCTTTGGAACACTGAAGCTTTCTTT; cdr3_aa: CASSIKSVDGLWNTEAFF
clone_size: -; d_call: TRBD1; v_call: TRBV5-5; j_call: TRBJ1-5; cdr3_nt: TGTGCCAGCAGCCCCACCGGGACAGGCGATAGCAATCAGCCCCAGCATTTT; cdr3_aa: CASSPTGTGDSNQPQHF
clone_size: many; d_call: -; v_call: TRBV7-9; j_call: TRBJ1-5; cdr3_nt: TGTGCCAGCAGCACCGGAGCCCCGCTCGTTAGCAATCAGCCCCAGCATTTT; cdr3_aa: CASSTGAPLVSNQPQHF
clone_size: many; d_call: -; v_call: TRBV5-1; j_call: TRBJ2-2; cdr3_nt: TGCGCCAGCAGCTACGGACAGAGGAGCACCGGGGAGCTGTTTTTT; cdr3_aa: CASSYGQRSTGELFF
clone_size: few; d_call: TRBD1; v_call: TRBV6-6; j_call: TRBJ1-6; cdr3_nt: TGTGCCAGCAGTTATTTCACAGGGGCTCGAGATTCACCCCTCCACTTT; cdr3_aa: CASSYFTGARDSPLHF
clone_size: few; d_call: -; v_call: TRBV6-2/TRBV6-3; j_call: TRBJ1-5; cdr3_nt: TGTGCCAGCAGCCCGGGGTTCGGAAATCAGCCCCAGCATTTT; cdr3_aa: CASSPGFGNQPQHF
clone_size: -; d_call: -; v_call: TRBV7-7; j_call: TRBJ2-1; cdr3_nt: TGTGCCAGCAGCCACCACCTAACAGTTTACAATGAGCAGTTCTTC; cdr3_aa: CASSHHLTVYNEQFF
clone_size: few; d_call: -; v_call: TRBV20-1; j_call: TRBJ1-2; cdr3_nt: TGCAGTGCTAGAGCCCAGGGAACGGGGGGCTATGGCTACACCTTC; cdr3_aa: CSARAQGTGGYGYTF
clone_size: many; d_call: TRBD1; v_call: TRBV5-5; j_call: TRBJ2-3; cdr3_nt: TGTGCCAGCAGCTTGTGGGACAGGGTTGCAGATACGCAGTATTTT; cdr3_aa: CASSLWDRVADTQYF
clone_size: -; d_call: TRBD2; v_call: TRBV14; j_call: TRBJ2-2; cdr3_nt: TGTGCCAGCAGCCATCTAGCGGGGAACACCGGGGAGCTGTTTTTT; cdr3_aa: CASSHLAGNTGELFF
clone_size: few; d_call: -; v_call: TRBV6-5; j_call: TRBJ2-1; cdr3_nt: TGTGCCAGCACCCCTCTCCCCGGCAGGTGGGAGCTCTCCTACAATGAGCAGTTCTTC; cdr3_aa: CASTPLPGRWELSYNEQFF
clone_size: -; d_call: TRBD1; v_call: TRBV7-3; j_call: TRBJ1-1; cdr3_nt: TGTGCCAGCAGCTTAGGCCGGACAGGGGTGGGTACTGAAGCTTTCTTT; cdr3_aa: CASSLGRTGVGTEAFF
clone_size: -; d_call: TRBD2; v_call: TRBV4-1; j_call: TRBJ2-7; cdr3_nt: TGCGCCAGCAGCCTAGCCCCGGGGGGCTACGAGCAGTACTTC; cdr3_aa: CASSLAPGGYEQYF
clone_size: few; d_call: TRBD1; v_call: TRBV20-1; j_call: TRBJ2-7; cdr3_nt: TGCAGTGCCACCGGGACAGGTCCATTAGGGGAGCAGTACTTC; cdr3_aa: CSATGTGPLGEQYF
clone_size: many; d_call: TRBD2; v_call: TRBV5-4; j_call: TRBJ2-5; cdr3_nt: TGTGCCAGCAGCTTGGGAGCTAGCGGGGGGTACGGAGAGACCCAGTACTTC; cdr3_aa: CASSLGASGGYGETQYF
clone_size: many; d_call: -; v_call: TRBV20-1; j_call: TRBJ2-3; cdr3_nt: TGCAGTGCTAGAGATCGCAGGGTACCAGATACGCAGTATTTT; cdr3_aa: CSARDRRVPDTQYF